The T cell receptor (beta chain) described here comes from a study of early T cells in non-severe SARS-CoV-2 infection (dated by TCRdb to the early 2020s). As for the study more broadly: Because TCR sequencing was done on bulk RNA from unsorted whole blood, the alpha and beta chains could not be paired.

Library preparation was by 5' RACE. Sequencing was carried out with a NextSeq 500. Unique molecular identifiers were attached to individual cDNA molecules in the TCR library protocol so that sequencing error and PCR bias could be corrected. Both TCR alpha and beta chains were sequenced, and tight co-correlation was observed between alpha and beta sequence abundances in each sample. Per the original workflow: Decombinator V4 was used to perform V gene, J gene and CDR3 annotation of TCR sequences. TCRs were defined as expanded if a significant change between any two time points was detected under a Poisson model with p below 0.0001. Abundances of TCRs were expressed as counts per million after normalisation to the total number of TCRs sequenced in each sample. MAIT TCRs were defined by TRAV1-2 paired with TRAJ12, TRAJ20 or TRAJ33, and iNKT TCRs by TRAV10 paired with TRAJ18. VDJdb, accessed on 1 November 2021, was searched for TCRs annotated for CMV, EBV and SARS-CoV-2, and TCRs annotated for more than one antigen were excluded. TCRdb took the public reads, trimmed them with fastp at Q25, ran MiXCR for clone calling and kept in-frame beta chains. Every distinct CDR3 protein forms one entry, paired with its most common genes and DNA. It is TCRdb's table, rather than the study itself, that gives the V and J calls and clone size. Here the sample has tens of thousands of distinct CDR3 sequences; 5.5% to 8% occur a single time. Over 2.5% of the sample comes from the top ten.

In the case of this clonotype: The target of this receptor is not known. No base qualities exist here, and no much larger clone lies one base off it.

CDR1 and CDR2, per the germline V gene, are MNHEY and SVGAGI. Spanning cysteine to phenylalanine, the CDR3 consists of 13 amino acids. Of the read, only the CDR3 DNA is kept; its 39 bases are in frame from base 1. The V end loses 8 bases and the J end loses 2 bases, and a stretch of 10 bases separates them. This was a case-control study nested in a cohort of healthcare workers in London, UK, who had nasopharyngeal swab PCR tests and blood samples taken every week. Healthcare workers were recruited between 23 and 31 March 2020, during the week of the UK lockdown, and were followed weekly for up to roughly 15 weeks. Results and caveats for the whole study, not just this receptor: VDJdb matching was skewed toward anti-spike CD8 responses and likely underestimated virus-specific expansions by missing private and CD4 specificities.

In this chain, TRBV6-5 is recombined with TRBJ1-5; the D gene is unclear. The receptor comes from an adult who was a healthcare worker with PCR-confirmed SARS-CoV-2 infection or an uninfected control (not recorded which). Sequencing was performed on whole blood, taken at baseline. The sequenced DNA is TGTGCCAGCTCACCAGATCGCAATCAGCCCCAGCATTTT. It translates to CASSPDRNQPQHF.